This TCR beta chain comes out of a study of blood T cell repertoires in COVID-19. Background on the study: There were acute and convalescent COVID-19 samples, and they came from the United States, Italy and Spain. T cells, B-cell-depleted T cells, or PBMCs provided the cDNA or gDNA that served as material.

Deletions cut 1 base from V and 3 bases from J, with 6 bases between. There are 13 residues in the CDR3. Original data processing: Counts of nucleated cells, estimated from reference gene primer amplification, were obtained. Repertoires were generated with immunoSEQ multiplex PCR, while TCRdb's copy carries only in-frame clones and drops some. The V and J calls and clone size are taken from that table; D and trimming were inferred from the DNA. The table records 390,000 or so clones, almost 90% of them present only once. The chain has TRBV12-3 or TRBV12-4 and TRBJ1-1; D uncertain. The sample comprised peripheral blood. The receptor comes from a man aged 18 to 35 with active or convalescent COVID-19. The CDR3 DNA reads TGTGCCAGCAGTTTAGGAGTTTACACTGAAGCTTTCTTT. Amino acids: CASSLGVYTEAFF.